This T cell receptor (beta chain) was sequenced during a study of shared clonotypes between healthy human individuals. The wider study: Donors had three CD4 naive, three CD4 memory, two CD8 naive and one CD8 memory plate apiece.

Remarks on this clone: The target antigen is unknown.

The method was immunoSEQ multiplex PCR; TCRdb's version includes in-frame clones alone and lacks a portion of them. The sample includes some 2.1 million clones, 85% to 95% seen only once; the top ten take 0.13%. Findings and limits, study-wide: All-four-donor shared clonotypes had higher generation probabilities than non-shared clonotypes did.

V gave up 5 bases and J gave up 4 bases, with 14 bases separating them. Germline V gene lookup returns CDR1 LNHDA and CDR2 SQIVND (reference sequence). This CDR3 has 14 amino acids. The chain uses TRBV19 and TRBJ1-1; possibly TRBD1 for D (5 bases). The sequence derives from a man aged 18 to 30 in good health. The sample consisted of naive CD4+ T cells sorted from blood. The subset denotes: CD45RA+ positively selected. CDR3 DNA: TGTGCCAGTAGTGTGACAGCTACGGCCACTGAAGCTTTCTTT. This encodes CASSVTATATEAFF.